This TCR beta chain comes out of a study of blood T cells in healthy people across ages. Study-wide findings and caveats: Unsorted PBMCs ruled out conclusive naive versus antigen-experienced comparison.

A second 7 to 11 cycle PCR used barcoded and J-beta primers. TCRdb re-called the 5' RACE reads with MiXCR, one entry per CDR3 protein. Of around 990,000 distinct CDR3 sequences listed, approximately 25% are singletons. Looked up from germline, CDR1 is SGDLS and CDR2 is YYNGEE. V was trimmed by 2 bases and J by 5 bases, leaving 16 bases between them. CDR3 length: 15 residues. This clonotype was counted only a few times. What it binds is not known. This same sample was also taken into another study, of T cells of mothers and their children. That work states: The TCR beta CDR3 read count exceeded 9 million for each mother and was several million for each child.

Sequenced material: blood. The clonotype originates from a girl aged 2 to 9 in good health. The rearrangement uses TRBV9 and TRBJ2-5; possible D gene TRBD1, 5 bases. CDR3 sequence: CASSVSTVTGETQYF. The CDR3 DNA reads TGTGCCAGCAGCGTTTCGACAGTTACCGGGGAGACCCAGTACTTC.